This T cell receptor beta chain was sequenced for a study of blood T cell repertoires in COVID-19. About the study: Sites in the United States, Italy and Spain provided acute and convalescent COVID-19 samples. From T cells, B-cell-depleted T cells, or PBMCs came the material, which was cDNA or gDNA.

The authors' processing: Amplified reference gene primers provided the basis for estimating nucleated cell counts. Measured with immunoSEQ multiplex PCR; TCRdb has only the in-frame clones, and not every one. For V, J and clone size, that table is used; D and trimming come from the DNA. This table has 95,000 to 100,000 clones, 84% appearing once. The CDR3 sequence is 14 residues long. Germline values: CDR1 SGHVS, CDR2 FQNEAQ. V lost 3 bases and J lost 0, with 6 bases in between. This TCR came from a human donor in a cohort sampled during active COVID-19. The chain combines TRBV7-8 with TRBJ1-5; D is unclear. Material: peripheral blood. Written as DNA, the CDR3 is TGTGCCAGCAGCTTTGGCCCTAGCAATCAGCCCCAGCATTTT. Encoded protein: CASSFGPSNQPQHF.